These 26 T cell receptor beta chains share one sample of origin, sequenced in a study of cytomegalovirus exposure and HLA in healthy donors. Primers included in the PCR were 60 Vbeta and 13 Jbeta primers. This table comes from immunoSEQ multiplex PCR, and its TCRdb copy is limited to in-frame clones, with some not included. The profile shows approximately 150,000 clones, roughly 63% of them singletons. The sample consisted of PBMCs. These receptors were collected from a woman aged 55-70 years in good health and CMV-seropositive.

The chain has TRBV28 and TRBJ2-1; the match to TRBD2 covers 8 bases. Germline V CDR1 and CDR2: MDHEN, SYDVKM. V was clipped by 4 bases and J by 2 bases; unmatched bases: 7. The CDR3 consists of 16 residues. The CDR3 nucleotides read TGTGCCAGCAGTTCTCTGTCGGGAGGGCCCTACAATGAGCAGTTCTTC. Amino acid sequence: CASSSLSGGPYNEQFF. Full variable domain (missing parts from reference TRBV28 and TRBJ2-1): DVKVTQSSRYLVKRTGEKVFLECVQDMDHENMFWYRQDPGLGLRLIYFSYDVKMKEKGDIPEGYSVSREKKERFSLILESASTNQTSMYLCASSSLSGGPYNEQFFGPGTRLTVL.

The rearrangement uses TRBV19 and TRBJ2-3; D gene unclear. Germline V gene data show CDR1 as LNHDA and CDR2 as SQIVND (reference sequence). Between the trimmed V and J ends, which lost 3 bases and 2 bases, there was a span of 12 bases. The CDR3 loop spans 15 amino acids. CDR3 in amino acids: CASSIVLHNTDTQYF. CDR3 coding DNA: TGTGCCAGTAGTATTGTACTCCATAACACAGATACGCAGTATTTT.

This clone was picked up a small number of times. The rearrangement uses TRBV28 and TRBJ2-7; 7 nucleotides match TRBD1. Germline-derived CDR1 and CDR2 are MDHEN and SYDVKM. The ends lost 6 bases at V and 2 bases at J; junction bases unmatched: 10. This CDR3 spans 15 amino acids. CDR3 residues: CASRPRTGLTYEQYF. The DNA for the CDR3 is TGTGCCAGCAGGCCTCGGACAGGATTAACCTACGAGCAGTACTTC.

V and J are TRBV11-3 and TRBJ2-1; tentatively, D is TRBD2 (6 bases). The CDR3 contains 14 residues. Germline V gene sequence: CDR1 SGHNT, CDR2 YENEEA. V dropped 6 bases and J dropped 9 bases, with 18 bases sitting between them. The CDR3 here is CASSKRAGGGEQFF. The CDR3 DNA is TGTGCCAGCAGTAAAAGAGCGGGTGGGGGTGAGCAGTTCTTC.

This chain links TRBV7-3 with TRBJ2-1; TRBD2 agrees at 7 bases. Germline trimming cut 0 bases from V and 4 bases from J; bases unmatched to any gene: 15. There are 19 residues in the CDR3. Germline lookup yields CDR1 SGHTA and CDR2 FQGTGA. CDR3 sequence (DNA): TGTGCCAGCAGCTTAACTTTCCCGGGAGGATTAATCCGATACAATGAGCAGTTCTTC. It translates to CASSLTFPGGLIRYNEQFF.

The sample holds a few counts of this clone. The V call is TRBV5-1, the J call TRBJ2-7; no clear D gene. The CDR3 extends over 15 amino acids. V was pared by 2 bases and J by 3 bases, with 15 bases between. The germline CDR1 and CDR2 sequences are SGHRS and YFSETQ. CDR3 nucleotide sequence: TGCGCCAGCAGCTTCCTTCCGACAAACAGCTACGAGCAGTACTTC. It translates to CASSFLPTNSYEQYF. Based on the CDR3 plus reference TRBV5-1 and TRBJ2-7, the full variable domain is KAGVTQTPRYLIKTRGQQVTLSCSPISGHRSVSWYQQTPGQGLQFLFEYFSETQRNKGNFPGRFSGRQFSNSRSEMNVSTLELGDSALYLCASSFLPTNSYEQYFGPGTRLTVT.

CDR3 nucleotides: TGTGCCAGCAGCTTTGACAGGGCTAATCAGCCCCAGCATTTT. Amino acids: CASSFDRANQPQHF. V is TRBV2 and J is TRBJ1-5; 7 bases match TRBD1. J was trimmed by 4 bases and V by 6 bases; bases with no gene match: 6. The CDR3 spans 14 residues. Germline V gene data show CDR1 as SNHLY and CDR2 as FYNNEI.

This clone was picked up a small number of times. CDR3 sequence reads: CASSQGWGGGGYTF. Here the CDR3 DNA reads TGCGCCAGCAGCCAGGGTTGGGGCGGTGGTGGCTACACCTTC. The chain recombines TRBV4-3 with TRBJ1-2; weak D call: TRBD1 (5 bases). This CDR3 comprises 14 residues. Looked up from germline, CDR1 is LGHNA and CDR2 is YSLEER. V was shortened by 3 bases and J by 7 bases, with 15 bases between the two germline ends.

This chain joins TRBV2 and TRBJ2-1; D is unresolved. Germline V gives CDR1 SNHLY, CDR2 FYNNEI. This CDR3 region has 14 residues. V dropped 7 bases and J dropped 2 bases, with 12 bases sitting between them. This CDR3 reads CASTWSGTYNEQFF. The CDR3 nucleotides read TGTGCCAGCACTTGGTCAGGCACCTACAATGAGCAGTTCTTC.

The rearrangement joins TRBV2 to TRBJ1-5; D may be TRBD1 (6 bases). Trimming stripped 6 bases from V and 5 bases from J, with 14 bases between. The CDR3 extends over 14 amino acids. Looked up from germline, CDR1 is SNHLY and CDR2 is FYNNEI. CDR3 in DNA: TGTGCCAGCAGCGTACAGGGAGGGGATCAGCCCCAGCATTTT. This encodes CASSVQGGDQPQHF.

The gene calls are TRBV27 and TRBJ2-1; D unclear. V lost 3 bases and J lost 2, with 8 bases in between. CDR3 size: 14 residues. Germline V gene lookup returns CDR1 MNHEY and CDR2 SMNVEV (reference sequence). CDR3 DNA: TGTGCCAGCAGTTTCCAGTCCGCCTACAATGAGCAGTTCTTC. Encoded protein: CASSFQSAYNEQFF.

The CDR3 DNA reads TGTGCCAGCAGTTTGACAGGGGCCTACAATGAGCAGTTCTTC. Encoded protein: CASSLTGAYNEQFF. The chain carries TRBV28 and TRBJ2-1; 8 nucleotides align to TRBD1. In germline, CDR1 is MDHEN, CDR2 SYDVKM. The CDR3 is 14 residues long. V was clipped by 3 bases and J by 2 bases; unmatched bases: 0.

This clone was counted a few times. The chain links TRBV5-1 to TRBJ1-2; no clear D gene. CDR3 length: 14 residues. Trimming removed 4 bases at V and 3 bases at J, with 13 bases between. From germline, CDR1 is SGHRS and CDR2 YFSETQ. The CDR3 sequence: CASSMSTTDYGYTF. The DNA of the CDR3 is TGCGCCAGCAGCATGAGCACAACAGACTATGGCTACACCTTC.

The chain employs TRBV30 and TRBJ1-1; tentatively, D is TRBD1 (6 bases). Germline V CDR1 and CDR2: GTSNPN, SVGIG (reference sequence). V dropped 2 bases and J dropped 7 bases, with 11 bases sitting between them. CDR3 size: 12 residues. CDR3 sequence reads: CAWSTGLVEAFF. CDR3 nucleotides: TGTGCCTGGAGTACAGGGCTGGTTGAAGCTTTCTTT.

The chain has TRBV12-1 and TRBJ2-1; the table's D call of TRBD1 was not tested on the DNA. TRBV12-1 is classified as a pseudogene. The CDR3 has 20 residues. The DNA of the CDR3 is TGTGCCAGCAGCTCTCGGACAGGACCAACTTTAAAAGAGGGCTACAATGAGCAGTTCTTC. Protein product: CASSSRTGPTLKEGYNEQFF.

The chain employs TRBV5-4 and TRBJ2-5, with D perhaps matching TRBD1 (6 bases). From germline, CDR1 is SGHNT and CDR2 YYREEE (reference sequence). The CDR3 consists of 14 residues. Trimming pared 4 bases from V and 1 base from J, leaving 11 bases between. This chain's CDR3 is CASSPDRRQETQYF. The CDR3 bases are TGTGCCAGCAGCCCCGACAGGCGCCAAGAGACCCAGTACTTC.

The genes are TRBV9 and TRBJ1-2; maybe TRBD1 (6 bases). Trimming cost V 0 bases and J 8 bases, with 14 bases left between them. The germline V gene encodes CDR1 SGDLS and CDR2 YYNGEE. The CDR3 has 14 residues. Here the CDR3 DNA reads TGTGCCAGCAGCGTAGTAGGGGGGGCACAGGGCTACACCTTC. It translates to CASSVVGGAQGYTF.

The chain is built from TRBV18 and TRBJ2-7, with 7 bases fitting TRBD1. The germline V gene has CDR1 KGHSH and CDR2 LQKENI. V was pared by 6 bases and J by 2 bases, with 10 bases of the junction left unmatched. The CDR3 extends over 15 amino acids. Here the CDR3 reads CASSPYSGTAYEQYF. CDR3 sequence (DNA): TGTGCCAGCTCGCCTTATTCCGGGACAGCCTACGAGCAGTACTTC. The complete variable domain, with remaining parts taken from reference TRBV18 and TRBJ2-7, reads NAGVMQNPRHLVRRRGQEARLRCSPMKGHSHVYWYRQLPEEGLKFMVYLQKENIIDESGMPKERFSAEFPKEGPSILRIQQVVRGDSAAYFCASSPYSGTAYEQYFGPGTRLTVT.

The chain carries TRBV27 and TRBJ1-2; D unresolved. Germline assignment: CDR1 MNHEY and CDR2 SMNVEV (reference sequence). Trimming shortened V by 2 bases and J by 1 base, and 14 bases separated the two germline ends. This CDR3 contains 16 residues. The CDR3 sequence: CASSLVYTLSNYGYTF. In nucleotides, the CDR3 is TGTGCCAGCAGTTTAGTCTATACCCTGAGTAACTATGGCTACACCTTC.

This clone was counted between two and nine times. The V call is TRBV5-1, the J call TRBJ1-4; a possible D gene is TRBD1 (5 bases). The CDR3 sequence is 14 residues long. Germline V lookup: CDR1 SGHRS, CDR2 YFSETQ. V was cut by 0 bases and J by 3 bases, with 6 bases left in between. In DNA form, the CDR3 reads TGCGCCAGCAGCTTGGACAGGCCTAATGAAAAACTGTTTTTT. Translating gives CASSLDRPNEKLFF. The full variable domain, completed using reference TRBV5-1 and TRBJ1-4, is KAGVTQTPRYLIKTRGQQVTLSCSPISGHRSVSWYQQTPGQGLQFLFEYFSETQRNKGNFPGRFSGRQFSNSRSEMNVSTLELGDSALYLCASSLDRPNEKLFFGSGTQLSVL.

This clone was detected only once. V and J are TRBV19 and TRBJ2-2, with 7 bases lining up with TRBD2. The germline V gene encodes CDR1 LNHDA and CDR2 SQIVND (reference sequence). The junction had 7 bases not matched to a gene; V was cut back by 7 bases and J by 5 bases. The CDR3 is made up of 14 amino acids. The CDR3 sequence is CASTAGAGTGELFF. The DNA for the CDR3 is TGTGCCAGTACGGCGGGAGCGGGTACCGGGGAGCTGTTTTTT.

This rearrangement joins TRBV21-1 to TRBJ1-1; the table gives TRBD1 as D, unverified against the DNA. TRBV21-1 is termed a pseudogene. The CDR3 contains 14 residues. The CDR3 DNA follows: TGTGCCAGCAGCAAACCTGACAGGCGGCCGGAAGCTTTCTTT. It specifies CASSKPDRRPEAFF.

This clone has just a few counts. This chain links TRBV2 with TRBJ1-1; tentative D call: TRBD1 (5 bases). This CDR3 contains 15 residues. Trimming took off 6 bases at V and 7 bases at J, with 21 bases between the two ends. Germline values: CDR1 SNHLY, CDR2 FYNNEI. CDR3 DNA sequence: TGTGCCAGCAGCCTGGGTCAGGGATTTCAGGATGAAGCTTTCTTT. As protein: CASSLGQGFQDEAFF. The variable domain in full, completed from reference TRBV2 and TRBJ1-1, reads EPEVTQTPSHQVTQMGQEVILRCVPISNHLYFYWYRQILGQKVEFLVSFYNNEISEKSEIFDDQFSVERPDGSNFTLKIRSTKLEDSAMYFCASSLGQGFQDEAFFGQGTRLTVV.

CDR3 residues: CSVDPSGLTVSDTQYF. CDR3 nucleotide sequence: TGCAGCGTTGATCCCAGCGGACTAACCGTGTCAGATACGCAGTATTTT. V gene TRBV29-1 combines with J gene TRBJ2-3; tentatively, D is TRBD2 (6 bases). The germline V gene encodes CDR1 SQVTM and CDR2 ANQGSEA. The V gene lost 3 bases and the J gene lost 4 bases, with 20 bases spanning the gap. This CDR3 has 16 residues.

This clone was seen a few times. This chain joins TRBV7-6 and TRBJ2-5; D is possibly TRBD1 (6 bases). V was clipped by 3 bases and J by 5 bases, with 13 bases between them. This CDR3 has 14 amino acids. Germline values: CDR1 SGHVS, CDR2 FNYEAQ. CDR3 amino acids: CASSFSRGFETQYF. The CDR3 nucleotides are TGTGCCAGCAGCTTTTCCAGGGGCTTCGAGACCCAGTACTTC.

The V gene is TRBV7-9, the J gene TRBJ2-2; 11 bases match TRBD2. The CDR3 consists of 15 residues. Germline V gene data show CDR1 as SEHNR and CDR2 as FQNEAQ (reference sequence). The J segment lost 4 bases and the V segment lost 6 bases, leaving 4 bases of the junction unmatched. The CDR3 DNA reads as TGTGCCAGCAGTAGCGGGAGGGGTGGCACCGGGGAGCTGTTTTTT. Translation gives CASSSGRGGTGELFF.